This T cell receptor (beta chain) comes out of a study of cytomegalovirus exposure and HLA in healthy donors. Study-level background: Membership in the Caucasian-associated ancestry cluster was found for around four fifths of nearly 400 genotyped donors. Regarding the study as a whole: TCR beta V- and J-gene trimming, according to a later analysis, was linked to a missense DCLRE1C variant. Cytomegalovirus-associated TCR beta chains were listed, numbering roughly 150. Available immune exposure information was restricted to CMV serostatus only.

A note on this clone: Its antigen remains unidentified.

V trimming: 3 bases; J trimming: 4 bases; junction bases outside the gene matches: 3. Per the germline V gene, CDR1 is SGHRS and CDR2 is YFSETQ. This CDR3 contains 15 residues. PCR used 60 Vbeta primers and 13 Jbeta primers. The method was immunoSEQ multiplex PCR; TCRdb's version includes in-frame clones alone and lacks a portion of them. The sample contains fewer than 90,000 clones, 60% to 80% of which appear only once. Sequencing was done on a sample of PBMCs. This receptor was obtained from a female donor in good health and CMV-seronegative. This chain joins TRBV5-1 and TRBJ2-1, with 11 nucleotides matching TRBD2. CDR3 sequence (DNA): TGCGCCAGCAGCTCGGGACTAGCGGCTTACAATGAGCAGTTCTTC. Its translation: CASSSGLAAYNEQFF.